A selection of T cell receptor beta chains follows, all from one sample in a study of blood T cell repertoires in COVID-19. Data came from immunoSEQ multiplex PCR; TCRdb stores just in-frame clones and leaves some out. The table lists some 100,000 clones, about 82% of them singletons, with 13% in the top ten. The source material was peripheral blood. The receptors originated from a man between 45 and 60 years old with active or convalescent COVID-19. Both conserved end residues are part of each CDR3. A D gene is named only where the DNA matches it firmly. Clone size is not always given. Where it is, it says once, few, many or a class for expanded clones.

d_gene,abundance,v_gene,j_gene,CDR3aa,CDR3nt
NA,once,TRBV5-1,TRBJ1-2,CASSLLGHSYGYTF,TGCGCCAGCAGCTTGTTAGGACACTCCTATGGCTACACCTTC
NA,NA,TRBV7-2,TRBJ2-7,CASSLRGNLYEQYF,TGTGCCAGCAGCTTACGCGGGAACCTTTACGAGCAGTACTTC
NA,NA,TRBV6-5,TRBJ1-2,CATEEDYGYTF,TGTGCCACCGAGGAGGACTATGGCTACACCTTC
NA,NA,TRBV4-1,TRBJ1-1,CASSQDPRGGTEAFF,TGCGCCAGCAGCCAAGATCCACGGGGGGGCACTGAAGCTTTCTTT
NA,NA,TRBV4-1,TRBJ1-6,CASSRTGDLQSPLHF,TGCGCCAGCAGCCGGACTGGGGACTTGCAGTCACCCCTCCACTTT
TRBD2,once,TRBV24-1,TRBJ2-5,CATSDPTSDQETQYF,TGTGCCACCAGTGACCCTACTAGCGACCAAGAGACCCAGTACTTC
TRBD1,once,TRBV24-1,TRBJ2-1,CATSDAGTGSREQFF,TGTGCCACCAGTGATGCCGGGACAGGGTCAAGGGAGCAGTTCTTC
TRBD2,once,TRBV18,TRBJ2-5,CASSPTSGWQETQYF,TGTGCCAGCTCACCAACTAGCGGGTGGCAAGAGACCCAGTACTTC
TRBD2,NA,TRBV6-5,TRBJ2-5,CASSYSRLAGLGTQYF,TGTGCCAGCAGTTACTCGAGGCTAGCGGGACTAGGGACCCAGTACTTC
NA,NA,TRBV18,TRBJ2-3,CASSPISGERTDTQYF,TGTGCCAGCTCACCAATCTCGGGAGAGAGGACAGATACGCAGTATTTT
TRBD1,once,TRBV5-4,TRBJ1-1,CASSRPPGQGDTEAFF,TGTGCCAGCAGCCGACCGCCGGGACAGGGAGACACTGAAGCTTTCTTT
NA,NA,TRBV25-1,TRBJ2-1,CASSAAPLLDEQFF,TGTGCCAGCAGTGCAGCGCCCCTGTTGGATGAGCAGTTCTTC
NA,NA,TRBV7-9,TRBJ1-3,CASSSSDSSGNTIYF,TGTGCCAGCAGTTCATCGGACTCCTCTGGAAACACCATATATTTT
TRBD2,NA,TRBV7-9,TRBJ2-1,CASSLGTRTYNEQFF,TGTGCCAGCAGCTTAGGGACTAGGACCTACAATGAGCAGTTCTTC
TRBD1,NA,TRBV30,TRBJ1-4,CAWRTGRNEKLFF,TGTGCCTGGCGGACAGGGCGGAATGAAAAACTGTTTTTT
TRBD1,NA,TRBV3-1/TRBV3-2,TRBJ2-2,CASSQDFGQGVIGELFF,TGTGCCAGCAGCCAAGATTTCGGACAGGGGGTGATCGGGGAGCTGTTTTTT
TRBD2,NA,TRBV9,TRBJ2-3,CASSVNEKAGALTDTQYF,TGTGCCAGCAGCGTAAACGAAAAAGCGGGAGCCCTCACAGATACGCAGTATTTT
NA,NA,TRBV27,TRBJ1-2,CASSSREPNYGYTF,TGTGCCAGCAGTTCTCGGGAACCTAACTATGGCTACACCTTC
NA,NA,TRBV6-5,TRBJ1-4,CASRVTGPNEKLFF,TGTGCCAGCAGAGTAACAGGGCCGAATGAAAAACTGTTTTTT
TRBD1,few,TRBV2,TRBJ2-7,CASRQGESEQYF,TGTGCCAGCAGGCAGGGGGAGTCGGAGCAGTACTTC
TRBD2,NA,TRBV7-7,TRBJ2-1,CASSLTREDYNEQFF,TGTGCTAGCAGCTTAACGCGGGAGGACTACAATGAGCAGTTCTTC
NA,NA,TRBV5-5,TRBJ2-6,CASSFSFSGANVLTF,TGTGCCAGCAGCTTCTCTTTCTCTGGGGCCAACGTCCTGACTTTC
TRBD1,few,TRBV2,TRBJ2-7,CASRNRGPYEQYF,TGTGCCAGCAGAAACAGGGGACCCTACGAGCAGTACTTC
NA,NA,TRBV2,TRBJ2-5,CASSATRQPEETQYF,TGTGCCAGCAGCGCTACGAGACAGCCCGAAGAGACCCAGTACTTC
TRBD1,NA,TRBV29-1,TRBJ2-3,CSGGGQTDTQYF,TGCAGCGGAGGGGGCCAGACAGATACGCAGTATTTT
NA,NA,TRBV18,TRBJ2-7,CASSPGHQQSSYEQYF,TGTGCCAGCTCACCGGGCCATCAACAGAGCTCCTACGAGCAGTACTTC
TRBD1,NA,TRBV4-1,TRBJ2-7,CASSQEGQGRSRQYF,TGCGCCAGCAGCCAGGAGGGACAGGGAAGGAGTAGGCAGTACTTC